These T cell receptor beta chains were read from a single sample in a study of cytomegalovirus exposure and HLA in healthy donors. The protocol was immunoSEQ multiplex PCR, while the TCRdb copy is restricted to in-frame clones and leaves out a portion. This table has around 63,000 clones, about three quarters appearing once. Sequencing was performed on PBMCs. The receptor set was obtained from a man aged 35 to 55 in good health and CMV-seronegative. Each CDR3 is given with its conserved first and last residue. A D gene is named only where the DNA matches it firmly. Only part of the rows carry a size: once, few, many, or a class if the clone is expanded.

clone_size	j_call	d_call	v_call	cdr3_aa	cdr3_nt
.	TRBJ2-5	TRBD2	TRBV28	CASSQGGTGETQYF	TGTGCCAGCAGCCAGGGAGGGACGGGAGAGACCCAGTACTTC
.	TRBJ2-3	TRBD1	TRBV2	CASRDRGDTQYF	TGTGCCAGCAGGGACAGGGGTGATACGCAGTATTTT
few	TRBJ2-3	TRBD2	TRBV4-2	CASSPRTGVGTSGGEINTQYF	TGTGCCAGCAGCCCGCGGACAGGGGTCGGGACTAGCGGGGGGGAGATTAATACGCAGTATTTT
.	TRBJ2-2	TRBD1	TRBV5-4	CASSLPTSGQGGATGELFF	TGTGCCAGCAGCTTACCAACCTCCGGACAGGGGGGTGCCACCGGGGAGCTGTTTTTT
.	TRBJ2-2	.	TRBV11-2	CASSLSPTGMGTGELFF	TGTGCCAGCAGCCTCTCCCCCACAGGGATGGGCACCGGGGAGCTGTTTTTT
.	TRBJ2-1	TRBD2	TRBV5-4	CASSKVAGGWAYNEQFF	TGTGCCAGCAGCAAAGTAGCGGGGGGTTGGGCCTACAATGAGCAGTTCTTC
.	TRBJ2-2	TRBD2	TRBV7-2	CASRLAGGPAGELFF	TGTGCCAGCAGGTTAGCGGGAGGGCCCGCCGGGGAGCTGTTTTTT
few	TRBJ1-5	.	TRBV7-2	CASSSFSNQPQHF	TGTGCCAGCAGCTCATTCAGCAATCAGCCCCAGCATTTT
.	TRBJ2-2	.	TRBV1	CTSSQDEASGGAGELFF	TGCACCAGCAGCCAAGATGAGGCTAGCGGGGGGGCCGGGGAGCTGTTTTTT
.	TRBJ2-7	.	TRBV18	CASSPLTEGEQYF	TGTGCCAGCTCACCACTAACGGAGGGTGAGCAGTACTTC
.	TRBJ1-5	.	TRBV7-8	CASSLGRQGPHQPQHF	TGTGCCAGCAGCTTAGGACGTCAGGGTCCGCATCAGCCCCAGCATTTT
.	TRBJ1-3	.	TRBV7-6	CASSFEAGNTIYF	TGTGCCAGCAGCTTCGAGGCCGGAAACACCATATATTTT
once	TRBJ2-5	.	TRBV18	CASSPGQVETQYF	TGTGCCAGCTCCCCCGGACAAGTAGAGACCCAGTACTTC
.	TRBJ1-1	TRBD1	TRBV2	CASSGYRGNTEAFF	TGTGCCAGCAGTGGATACAGGGGGAACACTGAAGCTTTCTTT
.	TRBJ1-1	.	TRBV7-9	CASNFTGNTEAFF	TGTGCCAGCAACTTTACCGGGAACACTGAAGCTTTCTTT
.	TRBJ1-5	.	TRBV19	CASSIGGGQPQHF	TGTGCCAGTAGTATAGGGGGAGGTCAGCCCCAGCATTTT
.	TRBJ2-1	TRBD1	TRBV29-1	CSVEEGAGGYYNEQFF	TGCAGCGTTGAAGAAGGTGCAGGGGGCTACTACAATGAGCAGTTCTTC
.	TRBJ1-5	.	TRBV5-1	CASSSLGGNQPQHF	TGCGCCAGCAGCTCGTTAGGGGGCAATCAGCCCCAGCATTTT
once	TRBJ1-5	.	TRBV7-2	CASSGDSVGQPQHF	TGTGCCAGCAGCGGAGACAGCGTCGGCCAGCCCCAGCATTTT
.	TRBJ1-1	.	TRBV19	CASSIGRSGGEAFF	TGTGCCAGTAGTATAGGGCGGTCGGGAGGTGAAGCTTTCTTT
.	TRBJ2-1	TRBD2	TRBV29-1	CSVRGLAGGSSSYNEQFF	TGCAGCGTGAGAGGACTAGCGGGAGGGTCCAGCTCCTACAATGAGCAGTTCTTC
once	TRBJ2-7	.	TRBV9	CASSVDYTYEQYF	TGTGCCAGCAGCGTAGATTATACCTACGAGCAGTACTTC
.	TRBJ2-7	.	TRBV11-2	CASSLVLGTGEQYF	TGTGCCAGCAGCTTAGTGTTGGGGACTGGAGAGCAGTACTTC
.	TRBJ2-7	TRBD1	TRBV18	CASSPWGQGTYEQYF	TGTGCCAGCTCACCGTGGGGACAGGGCACCTACGAGCAGTACTTC
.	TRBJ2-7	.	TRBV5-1	CASSLGAGNSYEQYF	TGCGCCAGCAGCTTGGGGGCAGGGAACTCCTACGAGCAGTACTTC
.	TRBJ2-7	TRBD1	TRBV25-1	CASSERGTGGYEQYF	TGTGCCAGCAGTGAACGGGGGACAGGGGGCTACGAGCAGTACTTC
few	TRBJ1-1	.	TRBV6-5	CASSRDTAANTEAFF	TGTGCCAGCAGTAGAGATACGGCGGCGAACACTGAAGCTTTCTTT
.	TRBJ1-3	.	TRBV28	CASSSGSFRNTIYF	TGTGCCAGCAGTTCAGGGTCTTTTAGAAACACCATATATTTT
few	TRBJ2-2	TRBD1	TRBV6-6	CASSPRTGTPEGELFF	TGTGCCAGCAGTCCCCGGACAGGAACCCCAGAGGGGGAGCTGTTTTTT
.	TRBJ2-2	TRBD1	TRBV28	CASRGGGQGYTGELFF	TGTGCCAGCAGGGGTGGGGGACAGGGATACACCGGGGAGCTGTTTTTT
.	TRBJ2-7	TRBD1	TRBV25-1	CASSTGTGAYEQYF	TGTGCCAGCAGTACCGGGACAGGGGCCTACGAGCAGTACTTC
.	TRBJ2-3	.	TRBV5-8	CASSLEGGDTQYF	TGTGCCAGCAGCTTGGAGGGCGGGGATACGCAGTATTTT
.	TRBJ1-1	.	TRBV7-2	CASSLGGVNTEAFF	TGTGCCAGCAGCTTAGGGGGCGTGAACACTGAAGCTTTCTTT
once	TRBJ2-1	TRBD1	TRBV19	CASTTGQASYNEQFF	TGTGCCAGTACTACGGGACAGGCATCCTACAATGAGCAGTTCTTC
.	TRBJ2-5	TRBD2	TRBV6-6	CATAGGQETQYF	TGTGCCACCGCGGGGGGGCAAGAGACCCAGTACTTC
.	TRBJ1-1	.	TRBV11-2	CASSLVARGNTEAFF	TGTGCCAGCAGCCTCGTTGCTCGGGGGAACACTGAAGCTTTCTTT
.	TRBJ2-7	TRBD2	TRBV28	CASTNSGRAYEQYF	TGTGCCAGCACTAACAGCGGGAGGGCCTACGAGCAGTACTTC
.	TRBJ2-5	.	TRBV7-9	CASSLPRMTQYF	TGTGCCAGCAGCTTACCGAGGATGACCCAGTACTTC
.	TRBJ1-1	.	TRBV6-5	CASSYSGGTEAFF	TGTGCCAGCAGTTACTCCGGGGGCACTGAAGCTTTCTTT
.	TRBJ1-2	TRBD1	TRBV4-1	CASSQGPRQGARGYTF	TGCGCCAGCAGCCAAGGCCCCCGACAGGGGGCGAGGGGCTACACCTTC
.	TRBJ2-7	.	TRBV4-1	CASSLRQDRVGDYSYEQYF	TGCGCCAGCAGCCTTCGCCAGGACAGGGTAGGGGACTACTCCTACGAGCAGTACTTC
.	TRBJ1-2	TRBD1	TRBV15	CATSRGRGTGSGYTF	TGTGCCACCAGCAGAGGCCGCGGGACAGGGAGTGGCTACACCTTC
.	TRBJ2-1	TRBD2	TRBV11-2	CASTTGLAGINEQFF	TGTGCCAGCACCACCGGACTAGCGGGAATAAATGAGCAGTTCTTC
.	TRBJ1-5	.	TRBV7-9	CASSAASGQPQHF	TGTGCCAGCAGCGCCGCGTCCGGGCAGCCCCAGCATTTT
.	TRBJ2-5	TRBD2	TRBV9	CASSVDGGGAISTQYF	TGTGCCAGCAGCGTAGATGGCGGGGGGGCGATTTCGACCCAGTACTTC
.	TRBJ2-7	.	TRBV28	CASSSQGLPYEQYF	TGTGCCAGCAGTTCACAGGGTCTTCCCTACGAGCAGTACTTC
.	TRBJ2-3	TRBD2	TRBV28	CASNQAGGGGTDTQYF	TGTGCCAGCAATCAAGCGGGAGGAGGGGGCACAGATACGCAGTATTTT
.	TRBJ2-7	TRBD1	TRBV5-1	CASRPAGTGSYEQYF	TGCGCCAGCAGGCCTGCAGGGACAGGGTCCTACGAGCAGTACTTC
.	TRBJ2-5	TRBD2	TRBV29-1	CSGSWGGTQYF	TGCAGCGGGAGTTGGGGGGGGACCCAGTACTTC
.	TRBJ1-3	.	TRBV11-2	CASSRGHTGNTIYF	TGTGCCAGCAGCCGGGGACATACTGGAAACACCATATATTTT
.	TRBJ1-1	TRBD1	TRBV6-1	CASSPRQGMNTEAFF	TGTGCCAGCAGTCCCAGACAGGGGATGAACACTGAAGCTTTCTTT
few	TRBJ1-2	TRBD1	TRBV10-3	CAISGFGTGGTYGYTF	TGTGCCATCAGTGGATTCGGGACAGGGGGCACCTATGGCTACACCTTC